The 17 T cell receptor beta chains given below trace back to one sample, sequenced in a study of T cell responses to AZD1222 COVID-19 vaccine (dated by TCRdb to the early 2020s). According to the study, the label for this sample's time point signals: about 28 days (+/-7) after the second vaccine dose. The library was produced with the immunoSEQ multiplex PCR assay. What TCRdb holds here is the immuneACCESS table cut down to in-frame rearrangements. Part of the clones is not present; checked against another copy, under half of the missing clones reflect an unresolved V gene, and the others are unexplained. The sample table holds 150,000 to 250,000 clones, of which 91% were seen once. The ten largest clones represent roughly 3.5% of the sample. Sequencing used peripheral blood, obtained 28 days after the second AZD1222 dose. The receptors come from an adult who received the AZD1222 COVID-19 vaccine.

J is TRBJ1-5 and V is TRBV19; D might be TRBD1 (5 bases). Between the trimmed V and J ends, which lost 3 bases and 2 bases, there was a span of 11 bases. Germline V gene sequence: CDR1 LNHDA, CDR2 SQIVND (reference sequence). The length of the CDR3 is 15 residues. CDR3: CASSINRSGNQPQHF. The CDR3 coding sequence is TGTGCCAGTAGTATTAACAGGTCGGGCAATCAGCCCCAGCATTTT. The entire variable domain, with the rest obtained from reference TRBV19 and TRBJ1-5, is as follows: DGGITQSPKYLFRKEGQNVTLSCEQNLNHDAMYWYRQDPGQGLRLIYYSQIVNDFQKGDIAEGYSVSREKKESFPLTVTSAQKNPTAFYLCASSINRSGNQPQHFGDGTRLSIL.

J is TRBJ2-7 and V is TRBV6-5, with TRBD1 as a possible D gene (5 bases). This CDR3 has 12 amino acids. CDR1 is MNHEY, CDR2 SVGAGI, per germline. Trimming took off 6 bases at V and 3 bases at J, with 9 bases between the two ends. The CDR3 loop is CASSSTGYEQYF. In DNA, the CDR3 is TGTGCCAGCAGCTCTACAGGCTACGAGCAGTACTTC.

The chain combines TRBV3-1 (or the pseudogene TRBV3-2) with TRBJ2-2; D might be TRBD2 (5 bases). There are 14 residues in the CDR3. In germline, CDR1 is LGHDT, CDR2 YNNKEL (reference sequence). With 2 bases removed from V and 6 bases from J, the gap between germline ends came to 10 bases. The CDR3 reads CASSQLRRAGELFF. CDR3 sequence (DNA): TGTGCCAGCAGCCAACTCCGGCGGGCCGGGGAGCTGTTTTTT.

The rearrangement joins TRBV9 to TRBJ2-1; 10 bases are shared with TRBD2. Germline loops: CDR1 SGDLS, CDR2 YYNGEE. CDR3 length: 18 amino acids. With V trimmed by 3 bases and J by 0 bases, 9 bases remained unmatched. Here the CDR3 DNA reads TGTGCCAGCAGCGAAACTAGCGGGAAGCTGAGCTCCTACAATGAGCAGTTCTTC. It codes for CASSETSGKLSSYNEQFF.

The table lists this clone with a count of one. The gene calls are TRBV5-1 and TRBJ1-2; a possible D gene is TRBD1 (5 bases). Trimming shortened V by 2 bases and J by 4 bases, and 12 bases separated the two germline ends. The germline V gene has CDR1 SGHRS and CDR2 YFSETQ. The CDR3 is 14 amino acids. CDR3 nucleotides: TGCGCCAGCAGCTTAACTACAGGAAGCTATGGCTACACCTTC. Its translation is CASSLTTGSYGYTF.

The rearrangement joins TRBV6-2 or TRBV6-3 to TRBJ1-6; D possibly corresponds to TRBD1 (5 bases). V was pared by 4 bases and J by 9 bases, with 13 bases between. The length of the CDR3 is 14 residues. In germline, CDR1 is MNHEY, CDR2 SVGEGT. The CDR3 spells CASSFEGLSSPLHF. CDR3 bases: TGTGCCAGCAGTTTTGAGGGGCTCAGTTCACCCCTCCACTTT.

CDR3 DNA: TGTGCCAGCAGTGTAGTGCGTCTTCGGGTCGGCCTGGCCTCAGACTCCTATAATTCACCCCTCCACTTT. Translation gives CASSVVRLRVGLASDSYNSPLHF. V and J are TRBV27 and TRBJ1-6, with D unclear. This CDR3 comprises 23 residues. Trimming left V 5 bases short and J 0 bases short, with 32 bases between. CDR1 and CDR2 (germline): MNHEY, SMNVEV (reference sequence).

This rearrangement joins TRBV27 to TRBJ1-2; 8 nucleotides align to TRBD1. Germline V gene sequence: CDR1 MNHEY, CDR2 SMNVEV (reference sequence). This CDR3 is 16 amino acids long. V shed 3 bases, J shed 8 bases, and the junction held 14 bases outside the gene matches. The CDR3 nucleotides are TGTGCCAGCAGTTTTCCCACCCCAGGGGGCGGCCGCGGCTACACCTTC. Translated, it gives CASSFPTPGGGRGYTF.

The V and J genes are TRBV15 and TRBJ1-3, with TRBD1 matching over 7 bases. The CDR3 contains 14 residues. With 5 bases clipped from V and 2 bases from J, the junction kept 3 bases outside the gene matches. The germline V gene has CDR1 LNHNV and CDR2 YYDKDF (reference sequence). For the CDR3, the DNA is TGTGCCACCAGCGCAGGGGGTGCTGGAAACACCATATATTTT. Translating gives CATSAGGAGNTIYF.

This clone was observed a few times. J is TRBJ1-1 and V is TRBV16, with D possibly matching TRBD1 (6 bases). Germline CDR1 is KGHSY and CDR2 is FQNENV. V dropped 3 bases and J dropped 4 bases, with 12 bases sitting between them. This CDR3 spans 14 amino acids. CDR3 nucleotides: TGTGCCAGCAGCCAGACCGAGGGGGGCACTGAAGCTTTCTTT. It yields the protein CASSQTEGGTEAFF.

CDR3 loop: CASSPEQIYNEQFF. Written as DNA, the CDR3 is TGTGCCAGTAGTCCTGAACAGATCTACAATGAGCAGTTCTTC. The chain links TRBV19 to TRBJ2-1, with D unclear. Trimming cost V 5 bases and J 3 bases, with 11 bases left between them. The V gene's germline CDR1 is LNHDA and CDR2 SQIVND (reference sequence). CDR3 length: 14 amino acids.

The gene calls are TRBV11-2 and TRBJ2-2; 10 bases agree with TRBD2. Trimming cost V 0 bases and J 7 bases; bases outside gene matches: 8. The germline gives CDR1 SGHAT, CDR2 FQNNGV. There are 17 residues in the CDR3. The CDR3 loop reads CASSLDHQREGVGELFF. The CDR3, as DNA: TGTGCCAGCAGCTTAGATCATCAGCGGGAGGGGGTCGGGGAGCTGTTTTTT. Together with reference TRBV11-2 and TRBJ2-2, the CDR3 gives the full variable domain: EAGVAQSPRYKIIEKRQSVAFWCNPISGHATLYWYQQILGQGPKLLIQFQNNGVVDDSQLPKDRFSAERLKGVDSTLKIQPAKLEDSAVYLCASSLDHQREGVGELFFGEGSRLTVL.

This clone was found once. This rearrangement joins TRBV3-1 (or the pseudogene TRBV3-2) to TRBJ1-6; no firm D call. The CDR3 totals 14 residues. V lost 7 bases and J 7 bases, leaving 14 bases between the germline ends. Germline V gene sequence: CDR1 LGHDT, CDR2 YNNKEL (reference sequence). This CDR3 reads CASTAHSKNSPLHF. The CDR3 coding sequence is TGTGCCAGCACCGCCCACAGCAAAAATTCACCCCTCCACTTT.

The rearrangement links TRBV10-1 to TRBJ2-7, with D perhaps TRBD2 (5 bases). Trimming removed 6 bases from V and 4 bases from J, with 16 bases in between. The germline gives CDR1 WNHNN, CDR2 SYGVQD (reference sequence). The CDR3 runs 14 residues. The CDR3 nucleotides read TGCGCCAGCAGCGAAGGACTGACCCCTTACGAGCAGTACTTC. As protein: CASSEGLTPYEQYF.

The chain employs TRBV28 and TRBJ2-3; possibly TRBD1 for D (7 bases). Germline V gives CDR1 MDHEN, CDR2 SYDVKM. This CDR3 comprises 14 residues. V lost 6 bases to trimming and J lost 8 bases, with 18 bases between them. CDR3 coding DNA: TGTGCCAGCAGAGCAGGGGGGCAGGGCGGTACGCAGTATTTT. It codes for CASRAGGQGGTQYF.

J is TRBJ1-6 and V is TRBV6-5, with D hard to call. The CDR3 spans 14 residues. Trimming stripped 0 bases from V and 9 bases from J, with 9 bases between. The V gene's germline CDR1 is MNHEY and CDR2 SVGAGI. In DNA, the CDR3 is TGTGCCAGCAGTTACTCCCCCCCGGGTTCACCCCTCCACTTT. Amino acid sequence: CASSYSPPGSPLHF.

This chain uses TRBV7-9 with TRBJ2-2; D gene uncertain. The CDR3 is made up of 11 amino acids. The V and J ends lost 2 bases and 5 bases respectively, with 0 bases between them. Germline-derived CDR1 and CDR2 are SEHNR and FQNEAQ (reference sequence). CDR3 protein: CASSLTGELFF. The DNA for the CDR3 is TGTGCCAGCAGCTTAACCGGGGAGCTGTTTTTT.